The 5 T cell receptor beta chains in this list originate from one sample, sequenced in a study of T cell responses to AZD1222 COVID-19 vaccine. Generated by immunoSEQ multiplex PCR, the TCRdb table keeps only in-frame clones and is missing some. The sample lists more than 110,000 clones, about 90% occurring once. The sample here was peripheral blood, taken 28 days after the second AZD1222 dose. These receptors came from an adult who received the AZD1222 COVID-19 vaccine.

The rearrangement joins TRBV30 to TRBJ2-3; no clear D gene. With 2 bases removed from V and 4 bases from J, the gap between germline ends came to 10 bases. The CDR3 sequence is 13 residues long. Germline values: CDR1 GTSNPN, CDR2 SVGIG (reference sequence). This chain's CDR3 is CAWSSGVPDTQYF. The CDR3 coding sequence is TGTGCCTGGAGTAGTGGGGTTCCAGATACGCAGTATTTT.

V and J are TRBV11-2 and TRBJ2-7, with unresolved D. CDR1 SGHAT and CDR2 FQNNGV come from the germline V gene. V lost 1 base, J lost 2 bases, and 12 bases lay in between. The CDR3 covers 15 residues. The CDR3 nucleotides are TGTGCCAGCAGCTTAGGTCCAGCGTCAACCTACGAGCAGTACTTC. Protein sequence: CASSLGPASTYEQYF.

The chain combines TRBV27 with TRBJ1-2; weak D call: TRBD1 (5 bases). Trimming cost V 3 bases and J 7 bases, with 12 bases left between them. CDR1 is MNHEY and CDR2 is SMNVEV in the germline V gene (reference sequence). This CDR3 has 13 residues. CDR3 amino acids: CASSFQGGLGYTF. CDR3 coding DNA: TGTGCCAGCAGTTTCCAGGGAGGTCTTGGCTACACCTTC.

This clone has just a few counts. The rearrangement links TRBV28 to TRBJ2-1, with 16 bases lining up with TRBD2. CDR1 MDHEN and CDR2 SYDVKM come from the germline V gene. The CDR3 consists of 16 residues. Trimming at V came to 5 bases and at J to 6 bases, leaving 4 bases not matched to a gene. The CDR3 DNA follows: TGTGCCAGCAGTCCTGGGACTAGCGGGAGGGGCAATGAGCAGTTCTTC. Protein: CASSPGTSGRGNEQFF.

This chain connects TRBV28 to TRBJ2-7; D may match TRBD1 or TRBD2 (6 bases each). V was trimmed by 2 bases and J by 1 base, leaving 9 bases between them. The CDR3 totals 14 residues. Germline V gene lookup returns CDR1 MDHEN and CDR2 SYDVKM. CDR3: CASSLRRGSYEQYF. The CDR3 region has the DNA TGTGCCAGCAGTTTAAGGAGGGGGTCCTACGAGCAGTACTTC. Complete variable domain (other parts from reference TRBV28 and TRBJ2-7): DVKVTQSSRYLVKRTGEKVFLECVQDMDHENMFWYRQDPGLGLRLIYFSYDVKMKEKGDIPEGYSVSREKKERFSLILESASTNQTSMYLCASSLRRGSYEQYFGPGTRLTVT.